This is a list of T cell receptor beta chains from one sample in a study of T cell changes during pregnancy in multiple sclerosis. Assay used: immunoSEQ multiplex PCR; TCRdb lists only in-frame clones, some missing. This sample has about 64,000 clones, with about 96% found just once. The input for sequencing was CD8+ T cells from peripheral blood mononuclear cells, taken after pregnancy. These receptors originate from a female donor with multiple sclerosis, enrolled in a pregnancy study. Both conserved end residues are part of each CDR3. Each record gives: J gene, D gene, V gene, clone size, CDR3 protein, CDR3 DNA. D genes are given only for firm matches. The size of a clone is reported for some rows only, either as once, few or many, or as a class for expanded clones.

j_gene: TRBJ2-7; d_gene: TRBD1; v_gene: TRBV28; abundance: -; CDR3aa: CASSTNRQGALTYEQYF; CDR3nt: TGTGCCAGCAGTACGAATCGACAGGGGGCATTGACCTACGAGCAGTACTTC
j_gene: TRBJ2-5; d_gene: TRBD2; v_gene: TRBV27; abundance: once; CDR3aa: CASSLTGLVDETQYF; CDR3nt: TGTGCCAGCAGTCTGACGGGACTAGTAGACGAGACCCAGTACTTC
j_gene: TRBJ1-1; d_gene: -; v_gene: TRBV28; abundance: -; CDR3aa: CASSLVTAEQNTEAFF; CDR3nt: TGTGCCAGCAGTTTAGTGACAGCAGAACAGAACACTGAAGCTTTCTTT
j_gene: TRBJ1-2; d_gene: -; v_gene: TRBV7-9; abundance: -; CDR3aa: CASSSSQNYGYTF; CDR3nt: TGTGCCAGCAGCTCATCACAGAACTATGGCTACACCTTC
j_gene: TRBJ2-3; d_gene: TRBD2; v_gene: TRBV27; abundance: -; CDR3aa: CASRLTQTSPHTQYF; CDR3nt: TGTGCCAGCAGGCTTACGCAGACTAGCCCACATACGCAGTATTTT
j_gene: TRBJ2-1; d_gene: TRBD2; v_gene: TRBV19; abundance: -; CDR3aa: CASSIPLELAGGDNEQFF; CDR3nt: TGTGCCAGTAGTATTCCCCTCGAACTAGCGGGAGGGGATAATGAGCAGTTCTTC
j_gene: TRBJ2-5; d_gene: -; v_gene: TRBV7-9; abundance: -; CDR3aa: CASSALQGRETQYF; CDR3nt: TGTGCCAGCAGCGCCTTGCAGGGGCGCGAGACCCAGTACTTC
j_gene: TRBJ2-1; d_gene: TRBD2; v_gene: TRBV11-2; abundance: once; CDR3aa: CASRWGGSYNEQFF; CDR3nt: TGTGCCAGCAGGTGGGGGGGGTCCTACAATGAGCAGTTCTTC
j_gene: TRBJ2-7; d_gene: -; v_gene: TRBV7-6; abundance: -; CDR3aa: CASSSQLLGGGDEQYF; CDR3nt: TGTGCCAGCAGCTCACAACTCCTGGGGGGGGGCGACGAGCAGTACTTC
j_gene: TRBJ1-1; d_gene: -; v_gene: TRBV25-1; abundance: -; CDR3aa: CASKGSPWSTEAFF; CDR3nt: TGTGCCAGCAAGGGGTCCCCCTGGAGCACTGAAGCTTTCTTT
j_gene: TRBJ2-3; d_gene: TRBD2; v_gene: TRBV9; abundance: -; CDR3aa: CASAREYSTDTQYF; CDR3nt: TGTGCCAGCGCGCGGGAGTATAGCACAGATACGCAGTATTTT
j_gene: TRBJ1-4; d_gene: -; v_gene: TRBV2; abundance: -; CDR3aa: CASRPQGPGEKLFF; CDR3nt: TGTGCCAGCAGGCCACAGGGCCCCGGTGAAAAACTGTTTTTT
j_gene: TRBJ2-5; d_gene: -; v_gene: TRBV14; abundance: -; CDR3aa: CASSQNRVIGQETQYF; CDR3nt: TGTGCCAGCAGCCAAAACAGGGTTATTGGTCAAGAGACCCAGTACTTC
j_gene: TRBJ2-7; d_gene: -; v_gene: TRBV27; abundance: -; CDR3aa: CASSLAGGVLQYF; CDR3nt: TGTGCCAGCAGTTTAGCTGGAGGGGTCCTGCAGTACTTC
j_gene: TRBJ1-1; d_gene: TRBD1; v_gene: TRBV7-8; abundance: once; CDR3aa: CASSQGALEAFF; CDR3nt: TGTGCCAGCAGCCAGGGGGCTTTAGAAGCTTTCTTT
j_gene: TRBJ2-5; d_gene: TRBD2; v_gene: TRBV15; abundance: -; CDR3aa: CATSRDPLLAGEETQYF; CDR3nt: TGTGCCACCAGCAGAGACCCTCTACTAGCGGGAGAAGAGACCCAGTACTTC
j_gene: TRBJ2-1; d_gene: TRBD2; v_gene: TRBV5-1; abundance: -; CDR3aa: CASSFRTSGDLYNEQFF; CDR3nt: TGCGCCAGCAGCTTCCGGACTAGCGGGGACCTTTACAATGAGCAGTTCTTC